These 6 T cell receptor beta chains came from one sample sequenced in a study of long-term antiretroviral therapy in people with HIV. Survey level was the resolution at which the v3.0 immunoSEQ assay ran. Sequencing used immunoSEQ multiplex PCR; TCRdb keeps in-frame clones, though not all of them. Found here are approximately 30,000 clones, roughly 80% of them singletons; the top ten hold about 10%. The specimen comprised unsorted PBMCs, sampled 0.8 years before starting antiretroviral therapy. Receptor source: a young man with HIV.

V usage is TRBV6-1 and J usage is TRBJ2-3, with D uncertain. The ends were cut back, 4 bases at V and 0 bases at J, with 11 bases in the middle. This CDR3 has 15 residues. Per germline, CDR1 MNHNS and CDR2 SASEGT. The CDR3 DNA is TGTGCCAGCAGTGCCACGGATAGTAGCACAGATACGCAGTATTTT. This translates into CASSATDSSTDTQYF.

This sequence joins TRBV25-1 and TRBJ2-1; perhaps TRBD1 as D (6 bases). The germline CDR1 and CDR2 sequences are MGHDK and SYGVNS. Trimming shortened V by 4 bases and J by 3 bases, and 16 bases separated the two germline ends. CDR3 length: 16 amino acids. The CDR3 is CASSVTTGTGYNEQFF. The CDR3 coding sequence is TGTGCCAGCAGTGTAACTACAGGGACGGGCTACAATGAGCAGTTCTTC.

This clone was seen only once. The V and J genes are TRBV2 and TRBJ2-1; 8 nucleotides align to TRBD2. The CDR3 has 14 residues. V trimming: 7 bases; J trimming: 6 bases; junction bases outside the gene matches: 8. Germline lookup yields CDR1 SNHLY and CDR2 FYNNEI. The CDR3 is CASTRGGGSNEQFF. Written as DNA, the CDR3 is TGTGCCAGCACCCGCGGCGGGGGGTCCAATGAGCAGTTCTTC.

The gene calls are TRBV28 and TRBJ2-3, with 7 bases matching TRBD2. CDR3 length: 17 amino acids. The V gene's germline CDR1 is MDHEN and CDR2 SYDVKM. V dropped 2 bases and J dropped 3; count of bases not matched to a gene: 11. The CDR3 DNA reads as TGTGCCAGCAGTTTACCCACGGCTAGCGGTTTAACAGATACGCAGTATTTT. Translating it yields CASSLPTASGLTDTQYF.

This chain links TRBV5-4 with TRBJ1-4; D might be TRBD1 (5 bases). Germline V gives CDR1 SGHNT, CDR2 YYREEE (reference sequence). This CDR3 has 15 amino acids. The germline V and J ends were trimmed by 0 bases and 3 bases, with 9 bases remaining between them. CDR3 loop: CASSLAGTANEKLFF. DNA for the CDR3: TGTGCCAGCAGCTTGGCCGGGACGGCTAATGAAAAACTGTTTTTT.

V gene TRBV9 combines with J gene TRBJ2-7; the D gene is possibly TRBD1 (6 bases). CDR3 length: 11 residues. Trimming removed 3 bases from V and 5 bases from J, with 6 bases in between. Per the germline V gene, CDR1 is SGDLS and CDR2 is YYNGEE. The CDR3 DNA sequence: TGTGCCAGCAGCGAGGGGGACGAGCAGTACTTC. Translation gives CASSEGDEQYF. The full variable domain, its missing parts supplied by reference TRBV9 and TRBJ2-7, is DSGVTQTPKHLITATGQRVTLRCSPRSGDLSVYWYQQSLDQGLQFLIQYYNGEERAKGNILERFSAQQFPDLHSELNLSSLELGDSALYFCASSEGDEQYFGPGTRLTVT.